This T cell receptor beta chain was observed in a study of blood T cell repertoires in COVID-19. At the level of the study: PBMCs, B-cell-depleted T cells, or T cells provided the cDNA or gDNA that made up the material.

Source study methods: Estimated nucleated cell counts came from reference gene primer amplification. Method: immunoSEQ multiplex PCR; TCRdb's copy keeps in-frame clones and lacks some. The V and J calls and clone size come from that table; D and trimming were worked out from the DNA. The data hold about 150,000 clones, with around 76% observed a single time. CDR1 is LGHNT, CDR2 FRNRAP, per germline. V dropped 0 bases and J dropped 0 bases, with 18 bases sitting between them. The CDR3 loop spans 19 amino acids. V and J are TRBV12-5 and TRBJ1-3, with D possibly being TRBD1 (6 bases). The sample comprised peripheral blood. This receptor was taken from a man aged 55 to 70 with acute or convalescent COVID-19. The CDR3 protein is CASGLVGNPRDISGNTIYF. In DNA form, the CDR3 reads TGTGCTAGTGGTTTGGTAGGTAACCCAAGGGACATCTCTGGAAACACCATATATTTT.